Detailed here is one T cell receptor (beta chain). These data belong to a study of blood T cell repertoires in COVID-19. TCRdb's table, derived via immunoSEQ multiplex PCR, lists solely in-frame clones and lacks some. Found here are 300,000 to 350,000 clones, about 90% of them singletons; the top ten hold 5.5% to 7.5%. A Seattle source enrolled patients during active infection and followed them longitudinally. The CDR3 length is 16 residues. With 6 bases removed from V and 1 base from J, the gap between germline ends came to 13 bases. CDR1 is MNHEY and CDR2 is SMNVEV in the germline V gene (reference sequence).

This receptor was identified in a woman in her 70s with COVID-19, enrolled during active disease. Material: peripheral blood. V and J are TRBV27 and TRBJ2-6, with D maybe TRBD1 (8 bases). The CDR3: CASSLQGGSGANVLTF. The DNA for the CDR3 is TGTGCCAGCAGCCTACAGGGGGGGTCTGGGGCCAACGTCCTGACTTTC.